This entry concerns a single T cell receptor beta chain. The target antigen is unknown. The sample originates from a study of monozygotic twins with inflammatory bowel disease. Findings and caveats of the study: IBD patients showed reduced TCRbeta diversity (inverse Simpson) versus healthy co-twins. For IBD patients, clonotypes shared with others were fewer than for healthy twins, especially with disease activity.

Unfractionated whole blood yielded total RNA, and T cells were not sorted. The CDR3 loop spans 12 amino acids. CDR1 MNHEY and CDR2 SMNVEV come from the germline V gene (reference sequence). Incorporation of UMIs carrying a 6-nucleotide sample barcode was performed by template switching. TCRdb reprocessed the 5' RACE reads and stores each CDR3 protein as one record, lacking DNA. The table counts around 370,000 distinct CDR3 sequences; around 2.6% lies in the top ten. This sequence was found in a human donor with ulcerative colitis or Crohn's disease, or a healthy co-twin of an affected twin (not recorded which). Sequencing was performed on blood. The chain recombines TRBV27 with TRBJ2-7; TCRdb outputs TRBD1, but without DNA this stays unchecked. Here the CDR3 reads CASGTDSYEQYF.